The table lists the clone carrying this TCR beta chain with a few counts. The data originate from a study of patients and donors after allogeneic stem cell transplantation. The CDR3 contains 13 residues. Germline CDR1 reads MNHEY; CDR2 reads SVGEGT. Trimming removed 6 bases from V and 5 bases from J, with 13 bases in between. In TCRdb, the RT-PCR reads were re-called with MiXCR into one record per CDR3 protein. The sample holds about 230,000 distinct CDR3 sequences, over 12% seen once. V gene TRBV6-2 or TRBV6-3 combines with J gene TRBJ2-5; no firm D call. Input material: blood, either unsorted or a sorted T cell fraction (not recorded which). The receptor's source is a human donor who was either an allogeneic HSCT recipient or a stem cell or donor lymphocyte infusion donor (not recorded which). It is not recorded whose cells these are; they may come from a transplant donor. For the CDR3, the DNA is TGTGCCAGCAGAACGTATGCGCAGGAGACCCAGTACTTC. Its protein is CASRTYAQETQYF.